Reported below is one T cell receptor beta chain. The antigen is undetermined. The junction does not match germline at one end; this may be a read error. The source of the sample is a study of cytomegalovirus exposure and HLA in healthy donors. The CDR3 is 16 amino acids. The germline CDR1 and CDR2 sequences are LGHNA and YSLEER. PCR was performed using 60 Vbeta and 13 Jbeta primers. Assay: immunoSEQ multiplex PCR; the TCRdb copy retains only in-frame clones and omits some. The data hold about 82,000 clones, with roughly 80% observed a single time. Broader study findings: Highly shared variants forming one cluster were likely a sequencing artifact. CMV antigen specificity was confirmed in vitro for a few CMV-associated chains. Further analysis, carried out later, found HLA-associated TCR beta chains more clonally expanded than equally common other chains.

The donors, nominally healthy at sampling, likely had unrecorded immune exposures. J is TRBJ1-2 and V is TRBV4-3, with a tentative D call TRBD1 (5 bases). The TCR originated in a human donor in good health. Sample: PBMCs. CDR3 bases: TGCGCCAGCAGCCAAGGTCAGGGATATTGGTTATATGGCTACCCCTTC. Amino acid sequence: CASSQGQGYWLYGYPF.